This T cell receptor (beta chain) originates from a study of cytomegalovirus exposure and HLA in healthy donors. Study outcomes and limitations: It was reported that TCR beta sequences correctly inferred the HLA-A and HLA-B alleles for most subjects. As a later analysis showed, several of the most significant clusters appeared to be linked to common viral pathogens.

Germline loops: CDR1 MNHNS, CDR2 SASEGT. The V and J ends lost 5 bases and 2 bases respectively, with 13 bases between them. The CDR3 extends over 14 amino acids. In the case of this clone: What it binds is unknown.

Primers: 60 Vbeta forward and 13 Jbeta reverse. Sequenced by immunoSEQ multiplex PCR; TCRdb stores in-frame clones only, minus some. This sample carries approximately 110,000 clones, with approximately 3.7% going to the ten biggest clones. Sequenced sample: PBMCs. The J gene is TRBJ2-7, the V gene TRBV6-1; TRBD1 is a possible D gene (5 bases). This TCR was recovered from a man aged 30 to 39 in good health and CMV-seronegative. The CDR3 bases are TGTGCCAGCAGTCTACTACAGGTTACCTACGAGCAGTACTTC. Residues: CASSLLQVTYEQYF.